Listed below are T cell receptor beta chains from one sample, sequenced in a study of shared clonotypes between healthy human individuals. Clones were sequenced by immunoSEQ multiplex PCR, and TCRdb holds only the in-frame ones, with some missing. The sample shows around 720,000 clones, about three quarters of them seen only once. Sequencing was carried out using memory CD4+ T cells sorted from blood. The receptors derive from a woman aged 25-40 years in good health. CDR3s include the opening cysteine and the closing phenylalanine or tryptophan. Each record gives: clone size, CDR3 length, J gene, D gene, V gene, CDR3 protein. The D gene is left open where the match is weak. Expanded clones get a size class; other rows say once, few or many, or leave the size out.

. 13 TRBJ1-1 . TRBV13 CASSWDSLGKAFF
. 15 TRBJ2-7 TRBD2 TRBV2 CASRRLAGFSDEQYF
once 16 TRBJ2-2 . TRBV5-8 CASSRAGQILRGELFF
few 15 TRBJ2-6 . TRBV11-2 CASSFTPSGANVLTF
few 15 TRBJ2-7 . TRBV27 CATTTTVAGSYEQYF
. 15 TRBJ1-2 . TRBV19 CASSIRRTETYGYTF
. 15 TRBJ1-4 . TRBV9 CASSVGPATNEKLFF
. 13 TRBJ2-7 . TRBV28 CASSPGGFYEQYF
. 13 TRBJ1-1 . TRBV6-1 CASSRIKNTEAFF
. 15 TRBJ2-7 TRBD1 TRBV11-2 CASSPRTGGSYEQYF
. 15 TRBJ1-3 . TRBV6-6 CASSPQRGEGNTIYF
few 14 TRBJ1-3 . TRBV19 CASSEQGTGNTIYF
. 15 TRBJ2-4 TRBD2 TRBV29-1 CSVDVAGAGGNIQYF
once 14 TRBJ2-5 . TRBV5-1 CASSLFGYQETQYF
few 13 TRBJ1-5 . TRBV19 CASSPSFNQPQHF
. 15 TRBJ2-2 . TRBV7-2 CASSLVISNTGELFF
many 14 TRBJ1-2 . TRBV29-1 CSVEDHPGVYGYTF
. 15 TRBJ2-2 . TRBV9 CASSFGGTGTGELFF
. 14 TRBJ2-2 . TRBV11-2 CATARGRVAGELFF
once 14 TRBJ2-1 . TRBV5-1 CASSLVSENNEQFF
. 16 TRBJ1-1 . TRBV6-5 CASSYSWGLGNTEAFF
. 12 TRBJ1-1 . TRBV5-6 CASSLNTAEAFF
. 15 TRBJ2-5 . TRBV9 CASSRYTGMQETQYF
few 14 TRBJ2-7 . TRBV2 CASGAAGWAYEQYF
. 14 TRBJ2-5 . TRBV7-2 CASSLDADRETQYF
. 11 TRBJ2-5 . TRBV28 CASRGGETQYF
. 16 TRBJ2-1 TRBD2 TRBV7-8 CASSPSRLAGVYEQFF
. 14 TRBJ1-1 . TRBV5-1 CASAHNVMNTEAFF
. 16 TRBJ1-2 TRBD1 TRBV6-6 CASSYSSTGDSYGYTF
. 14 TRBJ1-5 . TRBV5-1 CASSQTGGNQPQHF
. 15 TRBJ2-1 TRBD2 TRBV2 CASGRLAGSYNEQFF
once 14 TRBJ1-4 . TRBV4-1 CASSQRYLNEKLFF
once 14 TRBJ2-1 . TRBV28 CASSLWDLNNEQFF
. 18 TRBJ2-1 . TRBV4-1 CASSQGQSRVISYNEQFF
many 14 TRBJ2-7 . TRBV28 CASSLYVPPGEQYF
. 16 TRBJ1-1 . TRBV11-3 CASSLGGASVNTEAFF
once 13 TRBJ2-7 TRBD1 TRBV19 CATRGNGKNEQYF
many 13 TRBJ1-1 TRBD1 TRBV7-3 CASSSQGDTEAFF
. 14 TRBJ1-1 TRBD1 TRBV7-6 CASSLGTGNTEAFF
. 14 TRBJ2-5 TRBD1 TRBV10-3 CAIINRGKQETQYF
. 14 TRBJ2-2 . TRBV2 CASTGTENTGELFF
. 17 TRBJ2-2 . TRBV21-1 CASSRLPGQGASGELFF
. 15 TRBJ2-2 . TRBV5-1 CASSLALAVTGELFF
. 11 TRBJ1-1 . TRBV29-1 CSVGTDTEAFF
. 16 TRBJ2-1 . TRBV14 CASSQVGGSSYNEQFF
. 13 TRBJ2-1 . TRBV5-4 CASSWDHHNEQFF
. 14 TRBJ1-1 TRBD1 TRBV28 CASSVHRGIPEAFF
. 15 TRBJ1-5 TRBD1 TRBV23-1 CASRGGTGENQPQHF
. 11 TRBJ1-2 . TRBV29-1 CSVVEAYGYTF
. 14 TRBJ2-5 . TRBV27 CASSFTASVKTQYF
. 13 TRBJ2-7 . TRBV14 CASSRSIAYEQYF
once 14 TRBJ2-1 . TRBV6-6 CASSYGTGYNEQFF
. 15 TRBJ2-1 TRBD2 TRBV6-1 CASSISGSRHNEQFF